The 17 T cell receptor beta chains below were found in one sample sequenced in a study of cytomegalovirus exposure and HLA in healthy donors. The PCR used 60 Vbeta and 13 Jbeta primers. Assay: immunoSEQ multiplex PCR; the TCRdb copy retains only in-frame clones and omits some. The table has more than 130,000 clones, 60% to 85% seen once. The material sequenced was PBMCs. The source is a man between 18 and 35 years old in good health and CMV-seronegative.

This chain uses TRBV27 with TRBJ1-3; 11 bases are shared with TRBD1. Germline lookup yields CDR1 MNHEY and CDR2 SMNVEV (reference sequence). The length of the CDR3 is 17 residues. Unmatched junction bases numbered 6, after V lost 5 bases and J lost 0 bases. The CDR3 DNA reads TGTGCCAGCAGTCCAAGGACAGGGGGCTACTCTGGAAACACCATATATTTT. Residues: CASSPRTGGYSGNTIYF.

The chain uses TRBV7-9 and TRBJ2-7, with 10 bases lining up with TRBD2. Germline CDR1 SEHNR, CDR2 FQNEAQ (reference sequence). Losses at the gene ends were 7 bases for V and 3 bases for J; bases not matched to a gene: 6. CDR3 size: 14 residues. CDR3 DNA sequence: TGTGCCAGCAACCCTAGCGGGAGCTTCTACGAGCAGTACTTC. The encoded protein is CASNPSGSFYEQYF.

The genes are TRBV7-9 and TRBJ2-7; perhaps TRBD1 as D (6 bases). The germline V gene has CDR1 SEHNR and CDR2 FQNEAQ (reference sequence). V was pared by 0 bases and J by 3 bases, with 12 bases between. The CDR3 has 15 amino acids. The CDR3 is CASSLAQGQLYEQYF. In DNA form, the CDR3 reads TGTGCCAGCAGCTTAGCCCAGGGGCAGCTCTACGAGCAGTACTTC.

The chain employs TRBV27 and TRBJ1-5; 8 nucleotides line up with TRBD1. Per germline, CDR1 MNHEY and CDR2 SMNVEV (reference sequence). The CDR3 consists of 15 residues. V lost 6 bases and J lost 2; bases outside the gene matches: 6. The CDR3, as DNA: TGTGCCAGCAGCCGCCGGGGACAGGGCAATCAGCCCCAGCATTTT. Residues: CASSRRGQGNQPQHF.

The genes are TRBV18 and TRBJ2-7; 12 bases agree with TRBD1. The CDR3 runs to 14 residues. The J segment lost 6 bases and the V segment lost 4 bases, leaving 4 bases of the junction unmatched. CDR1 and CDR2 from the germline V gene are KGHSH and LQKENI. The CDR3 spells CASSLGQGASEQYF. CDR3 in DNA: TGTGCCAGCTCACTGGGACAGGGGGCTTCCGAGCAGTACTTC.

CDR3 loop: CASSTRDSPMNTEAFF. As DNA, the CDR3 is TGTGCCAGCAGTACCCGGGACAGCCCCATGAACACTGAAGCTTTCTTT. The chain uses TRBV2 and TRBJ1-1; 7 bases align to TRBD1. V shed 5 bases and J 0 bases; nucleotides not matched to a gene: 9. CDR1 is SNHLY, CDR2 FYNNEI, per germline. The CDR3 extends over 16 amino acids.

The gene calls are TRBV2 and TRBJ2-5; 10 bases line up with TRBD2. This CDR3 has 16 residues. Germline CDR1 SNHLY, CDR2 FYNNEI. Trimming took 4 bases from V and 5 from J; bases not matched to a gene: 10. CDR3 sequence (DNA): TGTGCCAGCAGTGCGCTAGAGCGGGGGGGCGTTGAGACCCAGTACTTC. Translated, it gives CASSALERGGVETQYF.

The DNA for the CDR3 is TGCGCCAGCAGCTTGGAGATAGGTAGGAGTACGAATTCACCCCTCCACTTT. It is translated as CASSLEIGRSTNSPLHF. The chain combines TRBV5-1 with TRBJ1-6, with D unresolved. CDR1 and CDR2 (germline): SGHRS, YFSETQ. CDR3 size: 17 residues. V was shortened by 0 bases and J by 7 bases, with 17 bases between the two germline ends.

J is TRBJ2-3 and V is TRBV4-1, with 9 bases lining up with TRBD2. CDR1 MGHRA and CDR2 YSYEKL come from the germline V gene. The CDR3 extends over 16 amino acids. J lost 1 base, V lost 4 bases, and 6 bases had no gene match. The CDR3 DNA reads as TGCGCCAGCAGCCGCAGGACTAGCGATCGCACAGATACGCAGTATTTT. Translating gives CASSRRTSDRTDTQYF.

The gene calls are TRBV10-1 and TRBJ2-5; no firm D call. Germline assignment: CDR1 WNHNN and CDR2 SYGVQD (reference sequence). With 0 bases removed from V and 3 bases from J, the gap between germline ends came to 11 bases. The CDR3 totals 15 residues. The CDR3 DNA sequence: TGCGCCAGCAGTGAGTCGGCTGGGCCGAAAGAGACCCAGTACTTC. Translated: CASSESAGPKETQYF.

The rearrangement links TRBV28 to TRBJ2-5, with 12 bases lining up with TRBD2. This CDR3 is built from 18 residues. The J segment lost 2 bases and the V segment lost 6 bases, leaving 13 bases of the junction unmatched. Looked up from germline, CDR1 is MDHEN and CDR2 is SYDVKM. CDR3 loop: CASSSPGLAGRAQETQYF. The CDR3 DNA sequence: TGTGCCAGCAGCTCCCCCGGACTAGCGGGGCGAGCACAAGAGACCCAGTACTTC.

This clone appeared a few times. The gene calls are TRBV5-4 and TRBJ2-4; D possibly corresponds to TRBD1 (5 bases). This CDR3 spans 14 amino acids. V lost 1 base, J lost 5 bases, and 10 bases lay in between. Germline loops: CDR1 SGHNT, CDR2 YYREEE (reference sequence). The CDR3 DNA reads as TGTGCCAGCAGCTTGAAAGGGGTGCAAAACATTCAGTACTTC. Protein: CASSLKGVQNIQYF. The full variable domain, rest sourced from reference TRBV5-4 and TRBJ2-4, is ETGVTQSPTHLIKTRGQQVTLRCSSQSGHNTVSWYQQALGQGPQFIFQYYREEENGRGNFPPRFSGLQFPNYSSELNVNALELDDSALYLCASSLKGVQNIQYFGAGTRLSVL.

The rearrangement links TRBV7-9 to TRBJ1-4; D unclear. Germline V CDR1 and CDR2: SEHNR, FQNEAQ (reference sequence). The CDR3 is 15 residues long. Trimming removed 1 base from V and 10 bases from J, with 16 bases in between. The DNA for the CDR3 is TGTGCCAGCAGCTTAGATCCGACACTCCTGGGAAAACTGTTTTTT. Amino acids: CASSLDPTLLGKLFF. Full variable domain (rest looked up from reference TRBV7-9 and TRBJ1-4): DTGVSQNPRHKITKRGQNVTFRCDPISEHNRLYWYRQTLGQGPEFLTYFQNEAQLEKSRLLSDRFSAERPKGSFSTLEIQRTEQGDSAMYLCASSLDPTLLGKLFFGSGTQLSVL.

Only a few counts were recorded for this clone. V usage is TRBV10-3 and J usage is TRBJ1-2, with 8 bases aligning to TRBD1. The CDR3 runs 14 residues. Germline V gives CDR1 ENHRY, CDR2 SYGVKD. V was pared by 6 bases and J by 8 bases, with 11 bases of the junction left unmatched. CDR3 DNA: TGTGCCATCAGCGGACAGGGAGGCTCAGAGGGCTACACCTTC. Amino acid sequence: CAISGQGGSEGYTF.

The chain is built from TRBV5-1 and TRBJ2-3, with 8 bases that match TRBD1. CDR1 and CDR2 (germline): SGHRS, YFSETQ. The J segment lost 4 bases and the V segment lost 5 bases, leaving 12 bases of the junction unmatched. The CDR3 extends over 16 amino acids. The CDR3 DNA reads as TGCGCCAGCAGTCCCGTCGCAGGGGGCTCAGCAGATACGCAGTATTTT. It specifies CASSPVAGGSADTQYF.

This sequence joins TRBV12-5 and TRBJ1-1; TRBD1 aligns across 7 bases. From germline, CDR1 is LGHNT and CDR2 FRNRAP. Losses at the gene ends were 4 bases for V and 4 bases for J; bases not matched to a gene: 6. This CDR3 contains 14 residues. Here the CDR3 DNA reads TGTGCTAGTGGTTCCGGGACAGCGACCACTGAAGCTTTCTTT. Translation gives CASGSGTATTEAFF.

This chain joins TRBV19 and TRBJ2-1; 8 bases fit TRBD1. The germline CDR1 and CDR2 sequences are LNHDA and SQIVND (reference sequence). The length of the CDR3 is 15 residues. The V and J ends lost 5 bases and 2 bases, in that order; junction bases with no gene match: 5. This CDR3 is CASSPDRGPYNEQFF. The CDR3 nucleotides are TGTGCCAGTAGTCCCGACAGGGGCCCCTACAATGAGCAGTTCTTC.